This TCR beta chain was found in a study of T cell responses to AZD1222 COVID-19 vaccine. The data were produced by immunoSEQ multiplex PCR, yet TCRdb's version contains in-frame clones alone and is incomplete. The table includes approximately 300,000 clones, 94% detected once. The receptor comes from an adult who received the AZD1222 COVID-19 vaccine. The sequencing used peripheral blood, collected 28 days after the second AZD1222 dose.

In DNA, the CDR3 is TGTGCCAGCAGCTCCTCTAGCGGGAGTGGGAATGAGCAGTTCTTC. This translates into CASSSSSGSGNEQFF. J is TRBJ2-1 and V is TRBV7-6; 10 bases agree with TRBD2. The J segment lost 7 bases and the V segment lost 4 bases, leaving 7 bases of the junction unmatched. The germline CDR1 and CDR2 sequences are SGHVS and FNYEAQ. The CDR3 extends over 15 amino acids.